Each of the 17 T cell receptor beta chains below was sequenced from the same sample in a study of blood T cell repertoires in COVID-19. Some clones are missing from TCRdb's copy, which holds only in-frame ones; the method was immunoSEQ multiplex PCR. This table has 250,000 or so clones, approximately 81% appearing once. Input material: peripheral blood. The receptors stem from a man between 60 and 70 years old with acute or convalescent COVID-19.

This chain connects TRBV10-3 to TRBJ1-1; no firm D call. The V gene's germline CDR1 is ENHRY and CDR2 SYGVKD. The CDR3 length is 16 residues. Trimming removed 0 bases at V and 0 bases at J, with 11 bases between. Here the CDR3 reads CAISESFAGMNTEAFF. CDR3 nucleotide sequence: TGTGCCATCAGTGAGTCGTTTGCAGGCATGAACACTGAAGCTTTCTTT.

The chain recombines TRBV6-2 or TRBV6-3 with TRBJ2-7; D call uncertain. Trimming removed 2 bases from V and 2 bases from J, with 7 bases in between. The CDR3 sequence is 13 residues long. Germline V CDR1 and CDR2: MNHEY, SVGEGT. CDR3 in amino acids: CASSYTITYEQYF. As DNA, the CDR3 is TGTGCCAGCAGTTACACAATTACCTACGAGCAGTACTTC.

The rearrangement uses TRBV6-5 and TRBJ2-7; 9 positions match TRBD1. The CDR3 extends over 13 amino acids. In germline, CDR1 is MNHEY, CDR2 SVGAGI. V shed 6 bases and J 3 bases; nucleotides not matched to a gene: 3. In nucleotides, the CDR3 is TGTGCCAGCAGGACGGGACAGGGCTACGAGCAGTACTTC. Its translation is CASRTGQGYEQYF.

The chain combines TRBV29-1 with TRBJ2-5; TRBD2 aligns across 14 bases. The V gene end was trimmed by 4 bases and the J gene end by 5 bases; junction bases not matched to a gene: 6. CDR1 is SQVTM and CDR2 is ANQGSEA in the germline V gene. This CDR3 has 15 residues. The CDR3 region is CSVGLAGGPTETQYF. The CDR3 DNA reads TGCAGCGTTGGACTAGCGGGAGGGCCAACGGAGACCCAGTACTTC.

The V call is TRBV7-2, the J call TRBJ2-1, with 11 positions matching TRBD2. The CDR3 sequence is 15 residues long. V lost 1 base and J lost 7; bases outside the gene matches: 3. Per germline, CDR1 SGHTA and CDR2 FQGNSA. This CDR3 reads CASSLVWTSGNEQFF. DNA for the CDR3: TGTGCCAGCAGCTTAGTCTGGACTAGCGGGAATGAGCAGTTCTTC. Full variable domain (missing parts from reference TRBV7-2 and TRBJ2-1): GAGVSQSPSNKVTEKGKDVELRCDPISGHTALYWYRQSLGQGLEFLIYFQGNSAPDKSGLPSDRFSAERTGGSVSTLTIQRTQQEDSAVYLCASSLVWTSGNEQFFGPGTRLTVL.

The chain joins TRBV4-2 to TRBJ1-2; tentative D call: TRBD1 (5 bases). Per the germline V gene, CDR1 is LGHNA and CDR2 is YNFKEQ. V was cut by 7 bases and J by 3 bases, with 15 bases left in between. The CDR3 length is 14 residues. CDR3 in amino acids: CASTRGVGDYGYTF. The CDR3 nucleotides read TGTGCCAGCACTCGGGGGGTAGGCGACTATGGCTACACCTTC.

Here the CDR3 reads CASSDRQDNSPLHF. CDR3 bases: TGTGCCAGCTCAGATCGACAAGATAATTCACCCCTCCACTTT. The J gene is TRBJ1-6, the V gene TRBV18; unclear D gene. Germline values: CDR1 KGHSH, CDR2 LQKENI. The V and J ends lost 5 bases and 5 bases respectively, with 10 bases between them. The CDR3 consists of 14 residues.

V usage is TRBV18 and J usage is TRBJ1-4, with D tentatively TRBD1 (6 bases). V lost 4 bases to trimming and J lost 5 bases, with 8 bases between them. The germline V gene has CDR1 KGHSH and CDR2 LQKENI. The CDR3 loop spans 13 amino acids. CDR3 in amino acids: CASSQGVNEKLFF. The CDR3 DNA follows: TGTGCCAGCTCACAGGGGGTGAATGAAAAACTGTTTTTT.

The chain is built from TRBV9 and TRBJ2-7; TRBD1 matches at 8 bases. Trimming at V came to 1 base and at J to 3 bases, leaving 6 bases not matched to a gene. The CDR3 is made up of 15 amino acids. CDR1 is SGDLS, CDR2 YYNGEE, per germline. The CDR3, as DNA: TGTGCCAGCAGCGTACACGGACAGGGTGGCTACGAGCAGTACTTC. Translation: CASSVHGQGGYEQYF.

The chain has TRBV7-2 and TRBJ2-1; no clear D. Germline V gene lookup returns CDR1 SGHTA and CDR2 FQGNSA. This CDR3 is built from 15 residues. V was pared by 1 base and J by 4 bases, with 11 bases between. Here the CDR3 reads CASSLGSQRYNEQFF. The CDR3, as DNA: TGTGCCAGCAGCTTAGGATCGCAGCGATACAATGAGCAGTTCTTC.

The chain has TRBV7-6 and TRBJ2-3, with TRBD1 matching over 8 bases. The length of the CDR3 is 14 residues. In germline, CDR1 is SGHVS, CDR2 FNYEAQ. V was clipped by 11 bases and J by 3 bases; unmatched bases: 10. Written as DNA, the CDR3 is TGTGCCGTTCAGGGGGCCTGGCCTACAGATACGCAGTATTTT. Its protein product is CAVQGAWPTDTQYF.

The CDR3 DNA follows: TGTGCCAGCAGTACCGCACAGGGAAACTATGGCTACACCTTC. Its protein product is CASSTAQGNYGYTF. The chain couples TRBV6-6 to TRBJ1-2, with D possibly matching TRBD1 (6 bases). Trimming cost V 5 bases and J 2 bases, with 12 bases left between them. Germline CDR1 MNHNY, CDR2 SVGAGI (reference sequence). The CDR3 runs 14 residues.

V gene TRBV6-5 combines with J gene TRBJ2-7; the match to TRBD2 covers 7 bases. CDR1 MNHEY and CDR2 SVGAGI come from the germline V gene. Trimming cost V 2 bases and J 3 bases; bases outside gene matches: 4. CDR3 length: 14 amino acids. This CDR3 is CASSYGGEGYEQYF. CDR3 DNA sequence: TGTGCCAGCAGTTACGGGGGGGAGGGCTACGAGCAGTACTTC.

The chain has TRBV5-1 and TRBJ2-1; 7 bases are shared with TRBD1. The trim removed 7 bases at V and 4 bases at J, leaving 8 bases unmatched. This CDR3 is built from 14 residues. In germline, CDR1 is SGHRS, CDR2 YFSETQ. As DNA, the CDR3 is TGCGCCAGCGGGGCACTGGGACAGTACAATGAGCAGTTCTTC. It specifies CASGALGQYNEQFF.

The chain couples TRBV10-3 to TRBJ2-3; 15 bases fit TRBD2. Germline CDR1 and CDR2: ENHRY and SYGVKD. The V gene end was trimmed by 7 bases and the J gene end by 7 bases; junction bases not matched to a gene: 6. The CDR3 consists of 15 residues. CDR3 sequence: CAITPGTSGRYTQYF. CDR3 DNA: TGTGCCATCACCCCCGGGACTAGCGGGAGGTATACGCAGTATTTT.

The J gene is TRBJ2-7, the V gene TRBV29-1, with a tentative D call TRBD2 (6 bases). The CDR3 contains 13 residues. Germline V gene data show CDR1 as SQVTM and CDR2 as ANQGSEA. V lost 6 bases and J lost 3, with 15 bases in between. The CDR3 bases are TGCAGCGTACGGGACTCTACAAACTACGAGCAGTACTTC. Its translation is CSVRDSTNYEQYF.

Here the CDR3 reads CASRGAILYEQYF. For the CDR3, the DNA is TGTGCCAGCAGGGGAGCAATTCTCTACGAGCAGTACTTC. This chain connects TRBV2 to TRBJ2-7; D may be TRBD2 (5 bases). V was clipped by 6 bases and J by 3 bases, with 12 bases between them. Per germline, CDR1 SNHLY and CDR2 FYNNEI. This CDR3 is built from 13 residues.